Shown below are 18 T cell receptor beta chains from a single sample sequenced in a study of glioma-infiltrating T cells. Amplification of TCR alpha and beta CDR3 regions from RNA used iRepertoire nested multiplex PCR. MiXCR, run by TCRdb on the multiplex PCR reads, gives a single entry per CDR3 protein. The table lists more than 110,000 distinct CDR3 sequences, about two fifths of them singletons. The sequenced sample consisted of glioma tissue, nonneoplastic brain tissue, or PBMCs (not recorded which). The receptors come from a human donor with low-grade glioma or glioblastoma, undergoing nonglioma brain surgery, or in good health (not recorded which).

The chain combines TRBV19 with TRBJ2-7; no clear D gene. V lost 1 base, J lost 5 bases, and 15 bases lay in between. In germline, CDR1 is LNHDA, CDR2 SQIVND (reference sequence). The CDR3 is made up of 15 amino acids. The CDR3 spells CASSIVLSKNNEQYF. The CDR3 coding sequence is TGTGCCAGTAGTATAGTACTCTCTAAGAACAACGAGCAGTACTTC.

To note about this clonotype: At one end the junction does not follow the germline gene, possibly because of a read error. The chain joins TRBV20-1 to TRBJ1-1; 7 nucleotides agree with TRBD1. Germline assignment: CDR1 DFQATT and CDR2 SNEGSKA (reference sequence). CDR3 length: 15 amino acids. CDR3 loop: CSARIPGTVFTESFF. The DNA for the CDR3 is TGCAGTGCTAGGATACCCGGGACAGTGTTCACTGAATCTTTCTTT.

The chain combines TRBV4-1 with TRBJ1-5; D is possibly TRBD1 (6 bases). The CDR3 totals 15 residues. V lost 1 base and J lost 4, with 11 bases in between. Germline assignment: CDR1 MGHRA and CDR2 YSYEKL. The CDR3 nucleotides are TGCGCCAGCAGCCAAGTAGGGGGTCGGAATCAGCCCCAGCATTTT. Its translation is CASSQVGGRNQPQHF.

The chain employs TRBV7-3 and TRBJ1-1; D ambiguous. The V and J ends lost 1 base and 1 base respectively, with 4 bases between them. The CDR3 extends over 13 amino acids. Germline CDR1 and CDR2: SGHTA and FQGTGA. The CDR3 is CASSLMTNTEAFF. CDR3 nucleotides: TGTGCCAGCAGCTTAATGACGAACACTGAAGCTTTCTTT.

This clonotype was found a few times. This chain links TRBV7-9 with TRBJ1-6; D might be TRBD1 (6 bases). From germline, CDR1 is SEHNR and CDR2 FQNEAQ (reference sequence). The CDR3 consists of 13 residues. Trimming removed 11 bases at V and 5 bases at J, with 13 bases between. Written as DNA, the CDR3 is TGTGCCGCCGTCCGGGACAATAATTCACCCCTCCACTTT. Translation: CAAVRDNNSPLHF.

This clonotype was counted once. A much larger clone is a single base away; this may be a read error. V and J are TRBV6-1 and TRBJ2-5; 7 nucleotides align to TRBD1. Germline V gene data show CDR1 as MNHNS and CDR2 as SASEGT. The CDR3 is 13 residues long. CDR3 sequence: CASRPDREENQYF. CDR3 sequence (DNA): TGTGCCAGCAGACCCGACAGGGAAGAGAACCAGTACTTC.

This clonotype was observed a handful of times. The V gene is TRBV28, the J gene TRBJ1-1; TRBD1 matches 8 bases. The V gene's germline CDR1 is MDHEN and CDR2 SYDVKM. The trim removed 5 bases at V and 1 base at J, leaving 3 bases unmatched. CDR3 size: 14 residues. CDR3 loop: CASSPQGENTEAFF. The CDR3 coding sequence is TGTGCCAGCAGTCCACAGGGGGAGAACACTGAAGCTTTCTTT.

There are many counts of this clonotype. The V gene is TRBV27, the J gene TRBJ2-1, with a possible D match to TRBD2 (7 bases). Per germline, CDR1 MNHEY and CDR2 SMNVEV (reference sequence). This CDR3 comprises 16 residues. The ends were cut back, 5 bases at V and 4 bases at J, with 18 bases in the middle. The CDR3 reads CASSPKTRGGYNEQFF. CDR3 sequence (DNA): TGTGCCAGCAGTCCTAAAACAAGGGGGGGATACAATGAGCAGTTCTTC.

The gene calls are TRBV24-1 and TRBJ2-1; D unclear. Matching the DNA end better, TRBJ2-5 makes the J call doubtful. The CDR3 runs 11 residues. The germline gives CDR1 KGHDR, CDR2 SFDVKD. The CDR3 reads CATSSSETQYF. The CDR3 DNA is TGTGCCACCAGTTCGTCAGAGACCCAGTACTTC.

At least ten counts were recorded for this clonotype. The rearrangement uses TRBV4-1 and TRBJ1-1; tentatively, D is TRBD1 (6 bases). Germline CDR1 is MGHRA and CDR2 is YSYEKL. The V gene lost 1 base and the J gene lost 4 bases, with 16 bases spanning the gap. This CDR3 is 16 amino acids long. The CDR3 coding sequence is TGCGCCAGCAGCCAAGTAAGGGGGGAGGAGGGCACTGAAGCTTTCTTT. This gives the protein CASSQVRGEEGTEAFF.

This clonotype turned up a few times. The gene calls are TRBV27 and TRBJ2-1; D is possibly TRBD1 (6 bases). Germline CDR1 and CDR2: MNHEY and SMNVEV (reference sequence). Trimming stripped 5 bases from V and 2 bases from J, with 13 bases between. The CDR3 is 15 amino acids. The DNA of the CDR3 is TGTGCCAGCAGTCGGACAGCCTCCCCCTACAATGAGCAGTTCTTC. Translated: CASSRTASPYNEQFF.

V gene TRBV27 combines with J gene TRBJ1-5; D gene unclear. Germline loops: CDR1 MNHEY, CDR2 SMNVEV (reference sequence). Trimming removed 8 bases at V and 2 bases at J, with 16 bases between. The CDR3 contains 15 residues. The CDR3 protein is CASETWGVGNQPQHF. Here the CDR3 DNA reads TGTGCCAGCGAAACGTGGGGAGTTGGCAATCAGCCCCAGCATTTT.

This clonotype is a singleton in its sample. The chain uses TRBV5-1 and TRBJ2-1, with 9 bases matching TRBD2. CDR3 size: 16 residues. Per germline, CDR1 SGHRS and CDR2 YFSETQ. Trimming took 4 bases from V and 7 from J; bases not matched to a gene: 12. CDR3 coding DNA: TGCGCCAGCAGCCCCCGCGTAGCGGGAGAGGGAAATGAGCAGTTCTTC. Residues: CASSPRVAGEGNEQFF.

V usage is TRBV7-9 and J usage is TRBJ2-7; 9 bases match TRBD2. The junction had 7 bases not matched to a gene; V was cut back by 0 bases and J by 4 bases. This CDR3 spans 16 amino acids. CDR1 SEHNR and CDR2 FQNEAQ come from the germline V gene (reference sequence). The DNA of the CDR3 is TGTGCCAGCAGCTTAGCGCCTAGCGGGACCCTTTACGAGCAGTACTTC. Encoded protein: CASSLAPSGTLYEQYF.

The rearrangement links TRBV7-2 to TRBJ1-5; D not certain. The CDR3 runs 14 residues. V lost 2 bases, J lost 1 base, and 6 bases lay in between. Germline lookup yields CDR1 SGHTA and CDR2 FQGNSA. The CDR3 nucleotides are TGTGCCAGCAGCTTAAAAGTAAGCAATCAGCCCCAGCATTTT. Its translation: CASSLKVSNQPQHF.

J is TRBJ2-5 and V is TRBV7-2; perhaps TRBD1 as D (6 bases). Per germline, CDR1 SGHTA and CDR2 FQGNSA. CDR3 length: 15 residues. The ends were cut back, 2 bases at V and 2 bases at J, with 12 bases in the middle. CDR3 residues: CASSLQPGVQETQYF. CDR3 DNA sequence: TGTGCCAGCAGCTTACAGCCAGGGGTACAAGAGACCCAGTACTTC. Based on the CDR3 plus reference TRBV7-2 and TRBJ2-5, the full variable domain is GAGVSQSPSNKVTEKGKDVELRCDPISGHTALYWYRQSLGQGLEFLIYFQGNSAPDKSGLPSDRFSAERTGGSVSTLTIQRTQQEDSAVYLCASSLQPGVQETQYFGPGTRLLVL.

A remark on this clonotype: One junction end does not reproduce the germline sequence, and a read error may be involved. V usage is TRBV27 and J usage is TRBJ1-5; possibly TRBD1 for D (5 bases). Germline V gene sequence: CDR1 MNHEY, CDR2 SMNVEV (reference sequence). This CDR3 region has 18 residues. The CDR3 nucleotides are TGTGCCAGCAATTCCGACCACGACAGAGACTATCAGCAATCAGCCCAGCAATTT. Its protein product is CASNSDHDRDYQQSAQQF.

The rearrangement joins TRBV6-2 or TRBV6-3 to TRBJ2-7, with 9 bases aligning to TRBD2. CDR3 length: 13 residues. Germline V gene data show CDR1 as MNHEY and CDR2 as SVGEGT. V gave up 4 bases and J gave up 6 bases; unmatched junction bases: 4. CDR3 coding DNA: TGTGCCAGCAGTTCTCATAGCGGGAGCGAGCAGTACTTC. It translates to CASSSHSGSEQYF.